Described below is a single TCR beta chain sequence and its context. The germline gives CDR1 SEHNR, CDR2 FQNEAQ (reference sequence). V lost 5 bases to trimming and J lost 2 bases; unmatched junction nucleotides: 5. The CDR3 is made up of 14 amino acids. These data belong to a study of blood T cell repertoires in COVID-19. Whole-study context: Acute and convalescent COVID-19 specimens originated in the United States, Italy and Spain. Nucleic acid was either cDNA or gDNA, and it came from T cells, B-cell-depleted T cells, or PBMCs.

Authors' analysis steps: The assay estimated nucleated cells by amplifying reference gene primers. TCRdb's table, derived via immunoSEQ multiplex PCR, lists solely in-frame clones and lacks some. V and J calls plus clone size are reproduced from that table; the DNA served to infer D and trimming. Among 65,000 to 75,000 clones, about nine tenths were seen once, and the ten largest hold 3.5% to 4.5%. The sequenced material came from peripheral blood. The sequence came from a man aged 50 to 60 with active COVID-19. This rearrangement joins TRBV7-9 to TRBJ2-5; 7 nucleotides line up with TRBD2. CDR3 DNA: TGTGCCAGCAGCATCCGGGACTATCAAGAGACCCAGTACTTC. It codes for CASSIRDYQETQYF.